What follows are 9 T cell receptor beta chains derived from one specimen sequenced in a study of Ad26.COV2.S vaccination and SARS-CoV-2 variants. Measured with immunoSEQ multiplex PCR; TCRdb has only the in-frame clones, and not every one. This sample carries about 400,000 clones, around 87% of them seen once, and the ten largest clones take 3.5% to 4%. Treatment denoted: around 19 received Ad26.COV2.S at low or high dose, single or two shots; 5 received placebo; per-sample allocation not given. Samples were taken on day 63 after the first vaccine or placebo injection. The sequences come from peripheral blood, collected in a trial of Ad26.COV2.S vaccine versus placebo. The receptors were sampled from a person between 18 and 59 years old who received the Ad26.COV2.S COVID-19 vaccine or a placebo.

The chain recombines TRBV7-9 with TRBJ2-2, with D uncertain. Germline V gene lookup returns CDR1 SEHNR and CDR2 FQNEAQ (reference sequence). V shed 4 bases and J shed 8 bases, with 11 bases lying between them. The CDR3 spans 13 residues. CDR3 in DNA: TGTGCCAGCAGCTCTGCTTCCGGAGGGGAGCTGTTTTTT. This codes for CASSSASGGELFF.

The chain uses TRBV7-2 and TRBJ2-5; 8 bases match TRBD2. J lost 4 bases, V lost 5 bases, and 6 bases had no gene match. Germline CDR1 is SGHTA and CDR2 is FQGNSA. The CDR3 has 14 amino acids. CDR3: CASSVDGGAETQYF. CDR3 nucleotides: TGTGCCAGCAGCGTCGACGGGGGGGCAGAGACCCAGTACTTC. Filled out from reference TRBV7-2 and TRBJ2-5, the complete variable domain reads GAGVSQSPSNKVTEKGKDVELRCDPISGHTALYWYRQSLGQGLEFLIYFQGNSAPDKSGLPSDRFSAERTGGSVSTLTIQRTQQEDSAVYLCASSVDGGAETQYFGPGTRLLVL.

The chain has TRBV28 and TRBJ2-6, with D possibly TRBD1 on 6 matching bases. CDR3 length: 16 amino acids. Deletions cut 2 bases from V and 0 bases from J, with 8 bases between. Germline V gene lookup returns CDR1 MDHEN and CDR2 SYDVKM. CDR3 residues: CASSLVGGSGANVLTF. In nucleotides, the CDR3 is TGTGCCAGCAGTTTAGTAGGGGGCTCTGGGGCCAACGTCCTGACTTTC.

V and J are TRBV18 and TRBJ1-2; D gene ambiguous. CDR1 is KGHSH and CDR2 is LQKENI in the germline V gene. The CDR3 length is 12 residues. V lost 3 bases and J lost 7, with 9 bases in between. This chain's CDR3 is CASSPGEGGYTF. The CDR3 DNA sequence: TGTGCCAGCTCACCCGGGGAGGGTGGCTACACCTTC.

This sequence joins TRBV28 and TRBJ1-5, with D possibly TRBD1 on 5 matching bases. Germline V gene data show CDR1 as MDHEN and CDR2 as SYDVKM. The CDR3 contains 14 residues. Trimming took off 5 bases at V and 11 bases at J, with 19 bases between the two ends. DNA for the CDR3: TGTGCCAGCAGTCCCCGACAGTTGATCATGGCCCAGCATTTT. Its translation: CASSPRQLIMAQHF.

The CDR3 DNA sequence: TGTGCCAGCAGTAGGGGGGGAACTGGAAACACCATATATTTT. Translation: CASSRGGTGNTIYF. The rearrangement uses TRBV6-1 and TRBJ1-3; weak D call: TRBD1 (6 bases). Deletions cut 5 bases from V and 2 bases from J, with 10 bases between. The CDR3 length is 14 residues. Germline V gene lookup returns CDR1 MNHNS and CDR2 SASEGT.

The chain combines TRBV28 with TRBJ2-7, with D possibly called TRBD1 or TRBD2 (5 bases each). CDR1 and CDR2 (germline): MDHEN, SYDVKM. CDR3 length: 11 amino acids. Trimming removed 4 bases at V and 7 bases at J, with 8 bases between. CDR3 region: CASSSGPEQYF. The CDR3 region has the DNA TGTGCCAGCAGTTCGGGACCGGAGCAGTACTTC.

This clone was seen a single time. CDR3 residues: CASSDDHGLAGGPVNTGELFF. CDR3 nucleotides: TGCGCCAGCAGCGACGACCACGGACTAGCGGGGGGGCCGGTGAACACCGGGGAGCTGTTTTTT. The chain employs TRBV5-1 and TRBJ2-2; 15 bases are shared with TRBD2. CDR1 is SGHRS, CDR2 YFSETQ, per germline. The V segment lost 4 bases and the J segment 1 base; nucleotides outside the gene matches: 14. This CDR3 is 21 amino acids long.

The chain recombines TRBV6-2 or TRBV6-3 with TRBJ2-2; maybe TRBD2 (6 bases). Germline V gene data show CDR1 as MNHEY and CDR2 as SVGEGT. CDR3 size: 15 residues. Trimming left V 4 bases short and J 7 bases short, with 16 bases between. The CDR3 reads CASSFNPTSGGELFF. Here the CDR3 DNA reads TGTGCCAGCAGTTTCAATCCGACTAGTGGCGGGGAGCTGTTTTTT.